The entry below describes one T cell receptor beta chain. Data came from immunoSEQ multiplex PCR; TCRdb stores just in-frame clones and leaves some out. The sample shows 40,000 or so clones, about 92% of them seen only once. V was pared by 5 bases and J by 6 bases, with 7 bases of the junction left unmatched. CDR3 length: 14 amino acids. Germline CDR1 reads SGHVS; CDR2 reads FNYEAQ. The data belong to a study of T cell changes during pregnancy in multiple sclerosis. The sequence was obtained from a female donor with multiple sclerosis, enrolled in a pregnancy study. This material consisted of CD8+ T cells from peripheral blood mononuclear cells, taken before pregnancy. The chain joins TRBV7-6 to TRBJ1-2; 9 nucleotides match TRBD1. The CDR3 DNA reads TGTGCCAGCAGCCCACAACAGGGGGCGAATGGCTACACCTTC. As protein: CASSPQQGANGYTF.